This note documents a single T cell receptor beta chain sequence. In this sample, this clonotype turned up many times. Its antigen remains undetermined. Per-base qualities were not stored, and no clone one base away is much larger. In this study, sorted CD4+ and CD8+ T cells from the blood of healthy subjects and of severe aplastic anemia patients had their TCR repertoires deep-sequenced. Ficoll-Paque density gradient centrifugation was used to isolate peripheral blood mononuclear cells. Before DNA extraction, CD4+ and CD8+ T cells were sorted with FACS or magnetic beads. Profiling of TCR beta VDJ combinations and CDR3 sequences used genomic DNA as the template. An Illumina HiSeq 2000 was the platform used for TCR repertoire sequencing. Per the source publication's procedure: TRBV/TRBJ rearrangement plots, CDR3 size and DJ length profiles, and Simpson's diversity index were used to evaluate the repertoires. The most abundant DNA sequence in the deep sequencing data was defined as the immunodominant clone. CDR3 amino acid sequences were screened for sharing across subjects and were compared with published repertoires and the VDJdb database. TCRdb reran the public reads through fastp at Q25 and MiXCR, keeping productive beta chains. Rows with a matching CDR3 protein are joined into one entry that keeps the most common DNA and genes. TCRdb, not the original authors, processed these V and J calls. Within this sample are 180,000 or so distinct CDR3 sequences, with under 55% of them counted one time only. The ten largest clonotypes hold approximately 2.9% of the sample.

This specimen belongs to a study of CD8+CD57+ T cells in acquired aplastic anemia (dated by TCRdb to the late 2010s). Broadly, across the study: A mean of around 3 ug of DNA, ranging from roughly 0.2 to 30 ug, was extracted from sorted CD4+ and CD8+ cells. An average of roughly 9.8 million reads for CD4+ cells and roughly 12 million reads for CD8+ cells was obtained from healthy donor samples.

Broader findings and caveats from the paper: Although roughly 30 CD8+ CDR3 sequences were shared by patients and controls, these sequences appeared highly expressed in patients and within the immunodominant clones of patients. CD8+ Simpson's diversity did not differ significantly between patients and healthy controls (P=0.060).

From the cysteine up to the phenylalanine, the CDR3 has a length of 12 residues. Only CDR3 DNA is held: 36 bases, read in frame from base 1. V is reduced by 4 bases and J by 4 bases, leaving a spacing of 8 bases between them. CDR1 is given as LGHNA and CDR2 as YNFKEQ, both from the germline V gene. The receptor comes from a human donor in good health. Here the chain combines TRBV4-2 and TRBJ2-7; the best D guess is TRBD1, with 6 bases matching. Sequenced sample: sorted CD4+, CD8+, or CD8+CD57+ T cells (not recorded which) from PBMCs. The CDR3 here reads CASSPDRYEQYF. The nucleotide sequence reads TGTGCCAGCAGCCCCGACAGGTACGAGCAGTACTTC.